This TCR beta chain was captured by sequencing in a study of CD8 T cells in Susac syndrome. The multiple sclerosis control group comprised treatment-naive patients with stable or active relapsing-remitting disease. Negative isolation yielded the CD8+ and CD4+ T cells, while FACS enriched the TEMRA cells. An amount of RNA that ranged from roughly 0.45 to 1 ug was reverse transcribed with random hexamers. Multiplex immunoSEQ PCR targeted 54 Vbeta and 13 Jbeta TCR beta segments. TCRdb processed the immunoSEQ multiplex PCR reads anew with MiXCR; each CDR3 protein has one entry. The table has 120,000 to 150,000 distinct CDR3 sequences, 85% to 95% seen once. The length of the CDR3 is 16 residues. Trimming left V 0 bases short and J 7 bases short, with 16 bases between.

This rearrangement joins TRBV12-3 or TRBV12-4 to TRBJ2-4; TRBD2 is a possible D gene (6 bases). Sample: CD4+ T cells from PBMCs. The clonotype originates from a human donor with multiple sclerosis. The CDR3 is CASSLASALAGNIQYF. As DNA, the CDR3 is TGTGCCAGCAGTTTAGCGTCGGCACTAGCAGGGAACATTCAGTACTTC.